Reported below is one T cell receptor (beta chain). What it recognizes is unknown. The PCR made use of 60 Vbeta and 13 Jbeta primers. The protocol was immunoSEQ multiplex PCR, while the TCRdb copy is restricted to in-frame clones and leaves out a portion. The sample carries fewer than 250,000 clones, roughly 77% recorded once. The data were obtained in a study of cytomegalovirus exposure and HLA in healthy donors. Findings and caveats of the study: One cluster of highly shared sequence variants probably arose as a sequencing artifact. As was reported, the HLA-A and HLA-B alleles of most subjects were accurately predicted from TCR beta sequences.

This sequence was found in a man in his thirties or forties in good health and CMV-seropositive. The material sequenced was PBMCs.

The chain's CDR3 is CASSPLTGSGAEAFF. The CDR3 nucleotides are TGTGCCAGCTCACCCCTCACAGGGTCCGGCGCTGAAGCTTTCTTT. V is TRBV18 and J is TRBJ1-1; D might be TRBD1 (6 bases). The CDR3 is made up of 15 amino acids. Germline CDR1 KGHSH, CDR2 LQKENI. Deletions cut 3 bases from V and 6 bases from J, with 17 bases between.